The 30 T cell receptor beta chains below were found in one sample sequenced in a study of blood T cells in healthy people across ages. Through a sample-barcoded 5' primer and a J-beta primer mix, a second PCR was run for 7 to 11 cycles. Via MiXCR, TCRdb re-called the 5' RACE reads, giving one row per CDR3 protein. The data show 650,000 to 800,000 distinct CDR3 sequences, more than 45% seen once. The sequenced material came from blood. The receptors come from a woman at least 80 years old in good health.

V and J are TRBV29-1 and TRBJ2-7; D is unclear. With the DNA end fitting TRBJ2-5 better, the J assignment may be wrong. CDR1 SQVTM and CDR2 ANQGSEA come from the germline V gene. The CDR3 has 13 amino acids. The CDR3 coding sequence is TGCAGCGCCAAGTCCCAGGTTTTGGAGACCCAGTACTTC. It specifies CSAKSQVLETQYF.

This clonotype has a count of ten or more. A much larger clone is a single base away; this may be a read error. The chain joins TRBV21-1 to TRBJ2-6; the table's D call, TRBD2, has no DNA check behind it. TRBV21-1 is noted as a pseudogene. This CDR3 comprises 17 residues. Here the CDR3 reads CASSKARGDFTANVLTF. Here the CDR3 DNA reads TGTGCCAGCAGCAAAGCTCGCGGGGACTTCACAGCCAACGTCCTGACTTTC.

The chain couples TRBV4-1 to TRBJ2-7; TRBD2 matches at 13 bases. The V segment lost 4 bases and the J segment 6 bases; nucleotides outside the gene matches: 9. The CDR3 has 16 amino acids. Germline V CDR1 and CDR2: MGHRA, YSYEKL. CDR3 protein: CASSRRTSGSGLEQYF. The DNA of the CDR3 is TGCGCCAGCAGCCGAAGGACTAGCGGGAGTGGTCTCGAGCAGTACTTC.

The J gene is TRBJ2-5, the V gene TRBV7-2; 10 bases are a match to TRBD2. The assigned J gene may be wrong: the sequence end matches TRBJ2-7 better. CDR1 and CDR2 (germline): SGHTA, FQGNSA. CDR3 length: 15 residues. CDR3 protein: CASSLVSGLAREQYF. In DNA form, the CDR3 reads TGTGCCAGCAGCTTAGTGTCGGGACTAGCGCGCGAGCAGTACTTC.

This clonotype has a handful of counts. J is TRBJ2-3 and V is TRBV20-1; D gene ambiguous. V was pared by 3 bases and J by 3 bases, with 25 bases between. This CDR3 is 18 amino acids long. CDR1 is DFQATT, CDR2 SNEGSKA, per germline (reference sequence). The CDR3 DNA sequence: TGCAGTGCTAGGACGGGTTCTTCAGGACGGAGCTTGACAGATACGCAGTATTTT. It is translated as CSARTGSSGRSLTDTQYF.

A note on this clonotype: This may be a read error, as it is one base from a much larger clone. The V and J genes are TRBV20-1 and TRBJ2-4; D is ambiguous. Germline CDR1 reads DFQATT; CDR2 reads SNEGSKA (reference sequence). With 1 base removed from V and 13 bases from J, the gap between germline ends came to 17 bases. The CDR3 runs 13 residues. CDR3 region: CSARGWASYGQYF. CDR3 nucleotides: TGCAGTGCTAGAGGGTGGGCTTCCTACGGGCAGTACTTC.

This clonotype was recorded a few times. V is TRBV5-5 and J is TRBJ2-7, with 9 bases lining up with TRBD1. The CDR3 runs to 15 residues. Germline values: CDR1 SGHKS, CDR2 YYEKEE (reference sequence). Trimming at V came to 3 bases and at J to 1 base, leaving 5 bases not matched to a gene. CDR3 DNA sequence: TGTGCCAGCAGCTGGGGACAGGGTGCATCCTACGAGCAGTACTTC. It translates to CASSWGQGASYEQYF.

The CDR3 region is CASGPWTAYNSPLHF. In DNA form, the CDR3 reads TGTGCCAGCGGCCCATGGACAGCTTATAATTCACCCCTCCACTTT. The chain uses TRBV7-2 and TRBJ1-6, with D perhaps TRBD1 (6 bases). Trimming stripped 8 bases from V and 4 bases from J, with 15 bases between. Germline assignment: CDR1 SGHTA and CDR2 FQGNSA. The CDR3 covers 15 residues.

Only a few counts were recorded for this clonotype. This chain links TRBV7-9 with TRBJ2-2; D is perhaps TRBD1 (5 bases). Trimming stripped 3 bases from V and 1 base from J, with 6 bases between. The CDR3 contains 14 residues. The germline gives CDR1 SEHNR, CDR2 FQNEAQ (reference sequence). The CDR3 loop is CASSFDRNTGELFF. The CDR3 coding sequence is TGTGCCAGCAGCTTTGACAGGAACACCGGGGAGCTGTTTTTT.

Concerning this clonotype itself: At one of its ends the junction is not consistent with the germline gene, which may arise from a read error. This chain uses TRBV30 with TRBJ2-7, with no clear D. This CDR3 is 11 amino acids long. Germline V gene data show CDR1 as GTSNPN and CDR2 as SVGIG (reference sequence). The CDR3 DNA is TGTGCCCGGAGTTTTCTGGGGGAGCAGTACTTC. Amino acid sequence: CARSFLGEQYF. The full variable domain, rest sourced from reference TRBV30 and TRBJ2-7, is SQTIHQWPATLVQPVGSPLSLECTVEGTSNPNLYWYRQAAGRGLQLLFYSVGIGQISSEVPQNLSASRPQDRQFILSSKKLLLSDSGFYLCARSFLGEQYFGPGTRLTVT.

The V gene is TRBV3-1, the J gene TRBJ1-5; D is unresolved. Germline V gives CDR1 LGHDT, CDR2 YNNKEL (reference sequence). This CDR3 is 13 amino acids long. V was shortened by 4 bases and J by 8 bases, with 12 bases between the two germline ends. Here the CDR3 DNA reads TGTGCCAGCAGCCTTTCGGCGAGGGAGCCCCAGCATTTT. Amino acids: CASSLSAREPQHF.

Note on this clonotype: A much larger clonotype is one base distant, so this may be a read error. Here the CDR3 DNA reads TGTGCCAGCTCACAAGGCGGGAACAACAATGAGCAGTTCTTC. This translates into CASSQGGNNNEQFF. This chain connects TRBV18 to TRBJ2-1; the D gene is possibly TRBD2 (6 bases). Trimming pared 4 bases from V and 5 bases from J, leaving 12 bases between. Germline V gives CDR1 KGHSH, CDR2 LQKENI. The CDR3 is 14 residues long.

CDR3 sequence: CSAKYPTPSYEQYF. The CDR3 DNA follows: TGCAGTGCTAAGTACCCCACTCCCTCCTACGAGCAGTACTTC. The chain recombines TRBV20-1 with TRBJ2-7; D not certain. V was cut by 4 bases and J by 0 bases, with 13 bases left in between. CDR3 size: 14 residues. Germline CDR1 and CDR2: DFQATT and SNEGSKA (reference sequence).

This clonotype was detected a few times. The V gene is TRBV12-3 or TRBV12-4, the J gene TRBJ1-2, with no clear D. V lost 6 bases to trimming and J lost 6 bases, with 14 bases between them. This CDR3 has 13 residues. DNA for the CDR3: TGTGCCAGCAGCAGCTGGAGGGCTGATGGCTACACCTTC. This sequence encodes CASSSWRADGYTF.

The chain couples TRBV5-1 to TRBJ2-3; TRBD1 agrees at 10 bases. Germline CDR1 SGHRS, CDR2 YFSETQ. With 0 bases clipped from V and 4 bases from J, the junction kept 5 bases outside the gene matches. The CDR3 consists of 16 residues. DNA of the CDR3: TGCGCCAGCAGCTTGGAGTCAGGGACAGGGGCAGATACGCAGTATTTT. This sequence encodes CASSLESGTGADTQYF. Based on the CDR3 plus reference TRBV5-1 and TRBJ2-3, the full variable domain is KAGVTQTPRYLIKTRGQQVTLSCSPISGHRSVSWYQQTPGQGLQFLFEYFSETQRNKGNFPGRFSGRQFSNSRSEMNVSTLELGDSALYLCASSLESGTGADTQYFGPGTRLTVL.

This clonotype was recorded at least ten times. This chain uses TRBV20-1 with TRBJ1-5; D might be TRBD1 (5 bases). CDR1 DFQATT and CDR2 SNEGSKA come from the germline V gene (reference sequence). Trimming removed 3 bases at V and 3 bases at J, with 9 bases between. The CDR3 consists of 13 residues. The CDR3 DNA reads TGCAGTGCTAGGACAGCTAACAATCAGCCCCAGCATTTT. Amino acids: CSARTANNQPQHF.

This clonotype came up many times. The rearrangement uses TRBV12-3 or TRBV12-4 and TRBJ2-5; D perhaps matches TRBD2 (6 bases). The CDR3 has 13 residues. Trimming cost V 3 bases and J 7 bases, with 12 bases left between them. The CDR3 nucleotides read TGTGCCAGCAGTTTTAGCGGATGGGCGACCCAGTACTTC. Its translation: CASSFSGWATQYF.

The chain is built from TRBV7-2 and TRBJ2-7, with TRBD1 as a possible D gene (5 bases). The CDR3 sequence is 13 residues long. From germline, CDR1 is SGHTA and CDR2 FQGNSA. The V gene lost 2 bases and the J gene lost 6 bases, with 11 bases spanning the gap. The CDR3 nucleotides read TGTGCCAGCAGCTTACAGGGATTGGGCGAGCAGTACTTC. This encodes CASSLQGLGEQYF.

This clonotype occurred many times. The V call is TRBV7-2, the J call TRBJ1-1, with TRBD1 matching 7 bases. The germline V gene encodes CDR1 SGHTA and CDR2 FQGNSA. Germline trimming cut 0 bases from V and 3 bases from J; bases unmatched to any gene: 1. The CDR3 spans 14 residues. The chain's CDR3 is CASSLATGHTEAFF. The CDR3, as DNA: TGTGCCAGCAGCTTAGCGACAGGGCACACTGAAGCTTTCTTT.

Worth noting for this clonotype: The junction and the germline gene differ at one end; a read error may be behind it. The chain recombines TRBV5-4 with TRBJ2-2, with 12 bases identical to TRBD2. This CDR3 region has 17 residues. CDR1 is SGHNT and CDR2 is YYREEE in the germline V gene (reference sequence). The CDR3 DNA reads as TGTGCCTGCAGCTTACTAGCGGGGGGCCCCGACACCGGGGAGCTGTTTTTT. It translates to CACSLLAGGPDTGELFF.

This chain uses TRBV6-5 with TRBJ1-2; unclear D gene. The length of the CDR3 is 15 residues. The germline V gene encodes CDR1 MNHEY and CDR2 SVGAGI. Trimming pared 2 bases from V and 5 bases from J, leaving 15 bases between. The CDR3 loop is CASSYAKQEAYGYTF. In DNA, the CDR3 is TGTGCCAGCAGTTACGCGAAGCAGGAGGCATATGGCTACACCTTC.

The J gene is TRBJ2-3, the V gene TRBV12-3 or TRBV12-4, with D uncertain. Trimming shortened V by 1 base and J by 4 bases, and 21 bases separated the two germline ends. The CDR3 is 18 residues long. Written as DNA, the CDR3 is TGTGCCAGCAGTTTAGAACAGTCGGTTAAAGTAGGAGCAGATACGCAGTATTTT. It specifies CASSLEQSVKVGADTQYF.

The chain employs TRBV5-1 and TRBJ1-1, with D tentatively TRBD1 (5 bases). The V end lost 0 bases, the J end lost 3 bases, and 9 bases lay between the germline ends. In germline, CDR1 is SGHRS, CDR2 YFSETQ. This CDR3 has 14 residues. The CDR3 is CASSLGRDYTEAFF. In DNA form, the CDR3 reads TGCGCCAGCAGCTTGGGTAGGGACTACACTGAAGCTTTCTTT.

The V and J genes are TRBV4-2 and TRBJ1-4; D is uncertain. This CDR3 is built from 14 residues. Germline CDR1 is LGHNA and CDR2 is YNFKEQ. The V gene lost 1 base and the J gene lost 8 bases, with 11 bases spanning the gap. In DNA, the CDR3 is TGTGCCAGCAGCCAAGTGATAGGTGGCGAAAAACTGTTTTTT. Residues: CASSQVIGGEKLFF.

This chain connects TRBV2 to TRBJ2-2, with TRBD2 identical over 10 bases. V shed 4 bases, J shed 4 bases, and the junction held 6 bases outside the gene matches. This CDR3 has 16 residues. In germline, CDR1 is SNHLY, CDR2 FYNNEI. CDR3 coding DNA: TGTGCCAGCAGTGTTCAAGCGGGAGGGCCCACCGGGGAGCTGTTTTTT. Translating gives CASSVQAGGPTGELFF.

This clonotype was detected a few times. This sequence joins TRBV6-6 and TRBJ2-7; D might be TRBD2 (5 bases). Germline lookup yields CDR1 MNHNY and CDR2 SVGAGI (reference sequence). The V end was cut by 5 bases, the J end by 3 bases, with 8 bases between. The CDR3 length is 12 residues. CDR3 in amino acids: CASSRRDYEQYF. The CDR3 DNA sequence: TGTGCCAGCAGTCGCCGGGACTACGAGCAGTACTTC.

About this clonotype: An end of the junction differs from the germline gene, which may be a read error. The chain is built from TRBV12-3 or TRBV12-4 and TRBJ1-1; D is undetermined. The CDR3 spans 11 residues. CDR3 in amino acids: CANSRRNEAFF. CDR3 nucleotides: TGTGCCAACAGTAGGAGGAATGAAGCTTTCTTT.

This chain connects TRBV13 to TRBJ1-2; D gene unclear. The CDR3 is 14 residues long. Trimming removed 5 bases from V and 6 bases from J, with 16 bases in between. Germline V gene data show CDR1 as PRHDT and CDR2 as FYEKMQ (reference sequence). This chain's CDR3 is CASSVSGATHGYTF. The CDR3, as DNA: TGTGCCAGCAGCGTCTCCGGTGCGACACATGGCTACACCTTC.

The chain employs TRBV19 and TRBJ1-5, with D unclear. The germline V gene encodes CDR1 LNHDA and CDR2 SQIVND (reference sequence). V was shortened by 1 base and J by 5 bases, with 3 bases between the two germline ends. This CDR3 comprises 12 residues. The CDR3: CASSIVYQPQHF. CDR3 nucleotide sequence: TGTGCCAGTAGTATAGTATATCAGCCCCAGCATTTT.

This clonotype was seen ten or more times. The chain links TRBV30 to TRBJ2-2; D is uncertain. Germline lookup yields CDR1 GTSNPN and CDR2 SVGIG (reference sequence). The V end lost 3 bases, the J end lost 6 bases, and 11 bases lay between the germline ends. This CDR3 is 13 amino acids long. CDR3 sequence reads: CAWRDLIPGELFF. The CDR3 DNA is TGTGCCTGGAGAGATTTGATTCCCGGGGAGCTGTTTTTT.